A selection of T cell receptor beta chains follows, all from one sample in a study of regulatory T cells in long-lasting Graves disease. TCRdb fed the multiplex PCR reads into MiXCR, producing one record per CDR3 protein. The sample lists 450,000 to 600,000 distinct CDR3 sequences, approximately 15% occurring once. The same sample was also used in a study of T cells in Graves' hyperthyroidism and ophthalmopathy.

The sequencing used peripheral blood mononuclear cells (PBMCs), collected at new diagnosis, from a patient treated with antithyroid drugs. These receptors were collected from a man aged 25 to 40 with Graves disease. Each CDR3 is given with its conserved first and last residue. The D gene is left open where the match is weak. For some rows the clone size is stated as once, few or many, or as a class when expanded; others skip it.

TRBV6-2/TRBV6-3	many	TRBJ1-1	TRBD1	CASRLRDRGSSRYTEAFF	TGTGCCAGCAGGCTCCGGGACAGGGGCTCCTCTCGGTACACTGAAGCTTTCTTT
TRBV27	.	TRBJ2-7	.	CASSWLGSSYEQYF	TGTGCCAGCAGTTGGCTAGGGTCATCCTACGAGCAGTACTTC
TRBV7-9	many	TRBJ2-7	.	CASSLESSEQYF	TGTGCCAGCAGCTTAGAATCGAGCGAGCAGTACTTC
TRBV24-1	many	TRBJ2-3	TRBD2	CATSAILAGNTDTQYF	TGTGCCACCAGTGCCATACTAGCGGGAAACACAGATACGCAGTATTTT
TRBV18	many	TRBJ2-2	.	CASSPYTGELFF	TGTGCCAGCTCACCGTACACCGGGGAGCTGTTTTTT
TRBV2	many	TRBJ2-2	.	CASRGPAATGELFF	TGTGCCAGCAGGGGTCCAGCGGCCACCGGGGAGCTGTTTTTT
TRBV3-1	many	TRBJ2-7	.	CAVTLEQYF	TGTGCCGTCACCCTCGAGCAGTACTTC
TRBV20-1	.	TRBJ2-5	TRBD2	CSAIRRTSGQETQYF	TGCAGTGCTATTCGGCGGACTAGCGGTCAAGAGACCCAGTACTTC
TRBV7-9	many	TRBJ2-7	.	CASSLEDFNEQYF	TGTGCCAGCAGCTTAGAGGACTTCAACGAGCAGTACTTC
TRBV30	many	TRBJ1-1	.	CALWPEGTAGTEAFF	TGTGCCTTGTGGCCCGAAGGGACCGCTGGAACTGAAGCTTTCTTT
TRBV7-2	few	TRBJ2-5	TRBD1	CASSRDRKQTQYF	TGTGCCAGCAGCCGGGACAGGAAACAGACCCAGTACTTC
TRBV10-1	few	TRBJ2-1	.	CASSEGMSGSFSYNEQFF	TGCGCCAGCAGTGAGGGGATGAGCGGGTCCTTCTCCTACAATGAGCAGTTCTTC
TRBV29-1	many	TRBJ1-2	.	CSVDRGDGGYTF	TGCAGCGTCGATAGGGGAGATGGTGGCTACACCTTC
TRBV19	.	TRBJ1-4	TRBD1	CASSPHRGTTNEKLFF	TGTGCCAGTAGTCCCCACAGGGGCACAACTAATGAAAAACTGTTTTTT
TRBV15	many	TRBJ2-1	.	CATSSSRGNSYNEQFF	TGTGCCACCAGCAGTTCCCGCGGGAACTCCTACAATGAGCAGTTCTTC
TRBV29-1	many	TRBJ2-3	.	CSVVGLTDTQYF	TGCAGCGTTGTGGGGCTCACAGATACGCAGTATTTT
TRBV30	few	TRBJ1-1	.	CAWIIARTSTLEAFF	TGTGCCTGGATAATCGCACGAACAAGTACGTTAGAAGCTTTCTTT
TRBV24-1	many	TRBJ2-7	TRBD2	CATSDFPASGSLAGEQYF	TGTGCCACCAGTGATTTCCCGGCTAGCGGGAGTCTCGCCGGCGAGCAGTACTTC
TRBV12-3/TRBV12-4	many	TRBJ2-3	.	CASRKDRYTQYF	TGTGCCAGCAGGAAAGATAGATATACGCAGTATTTT
TRBV10-3	.	TRBJ1-1	TRBD1	CAITKDRGNTEAFF	TGTGCCATCACCAAGGACAGGGGGAACACTGAAGCTTTCTTT
TRBV6-1	many	TRBJ1-2	TRBD1	CASSEAGTGDGYTF	TGTGCCAGCAGTGAAGCCGGGACAGGGGATGGCTACACCTTC
TRBV2	.	TRBJ1-1	.	CASSEARGGRTEAFF	TGTGCCAGCAGTGAAGCAAGGGGTGGTCGCACTGAAGCTTTCTTT
TRBV6-5	many	TRBJ2-7	TRBD1	CASSSLGTGAYEQYF	TGTGCCAGCAGTTCCTTGGGGACAGGGGCCTACGAGCAGTACTTC
TRBV30	many	TRBJ2-7	.	CAWSVSGPPTYF	TGTGCCTGGAGTGTTTCCGGGCCTCCCACGTACTTC
TRBV29-1	few	TRBJ2-4	.	CSVVRLNIQYF	TGCAGCGTTGTCCGCCTGAACATTCAGTACTTC
TRBV4-1	.	TRBJ2-4	TRBD2	CASSQDTQTSWYIQYF	TGCGCCAGCAGCCAAGATACCCAGACTAGCTGGTACATTCAGTACTTC
TRBV12-3/TRBV12-4	many	TRBJ2-3	TRBD2	CASSDGAGGPWQYF	TGTGCCAGCAGCGATGGGGCGGGAGGGCCTTGGCAGTATTTT
TRBV5-4	few	TRBJ2-1	.	CASSLGLVGEDEQFF	TGTGCCAGCAGCTTGGGCCTAGTGGGGGAGGATGAGCAGTTCTTC
TRBV7-9	.	TRBJ2-7	.	CASSLIRSYEQYF	TGTGCCAGCAGCTTAATCCGATCCTACGAGCAGTACTTC
TRBV6-1	many	TRBJ2-3	.	CASSESRVRDGADTQYF	TGTGCCAGCAGTGAATCCCGCGTTAGGGATGGTGCAGATACGCAGTATTTT
TRBV6-2/TRBV6-3	many	TRBJ2-5	TRBD2	CASSLAGVAETQYF	TGTGCCAGCAGTTTAGCGGGAGTGGCAGAGACCCAGTACTTC
TRBV20-1	few	TRBJ2-5	.	CSASQGLETQYF	TGCAGTGCTTCCCAGGGGTTAGAGACCCAGTACTTC
TRBV12-3/TRBV12-4	many	TRBJ1-1	TRBD1	CASSLRGGGSTEAFF	TGTGCCAGCAGTCTCCGAGGAGGGGGCTCTACTGAAGCTTTCTTT
TRBV6-2/TRBV6-3	few	TRBJ1-5	.	CASRPRQVRDNQPQHF	TGTGCCAGCAGGCCACGACAGGTGCGGGACAATCAGCCCCAGCATTTT